This T cell receptor (beta chain) was sequenced during a study of CD4 T cells in relation to SARS-CoV-2 and coronaviruses. Study background: Controls used an HIV-1 Nef peptide pool or no peptide. Shared crossreactive spike epitopes were mapped to their HLA restriction.

Clones were read by immunoSEQ multiplex PCR, and TCRdb kept only the in-frame ones, dropping some. The data hold over 25,000 clones, with roughly 72% observed a single time. Before the COVID-19 pandemic, during about 2011-2019, CD4+ T cells were taken from unexposed donors. The cells were cultured for about ten days before CD4+ T cells were isolated. Testing used SARS-CoV-2 S/N and four cold-coronavirus spikes on unexposed-donor CD4+ T cells, cells permitting. Trimming left V 0 bases short and J 2 bases short, with 12 bases between. This CDR3 is 16 amino acids long. CDR1 is LGHNA and CDR2 is YSLEER in the germline V gene. Overall study findings and caveats: About 65% of donors had memory CD4+ clonotypes crossrecognizing SARS-CoV-2 and common cold coronavirus spike.

Concerning this clone itself: What it binds is not known.

This chain connects TRBV4-3 to TRBJ2-3, with D perhaps matching TRBD1 (6 bases). The sequencing input was CD4+ T cells from PBMCs, cultured in vitro. The source is a human donor in good health. The CDR3 spells CASSQDEQGLTDTQYF. The DNA for the CDR3 is TGCGCCAGCAGCCAAGATGAGCAGGGGCTCACAGATACGCAGTATTTT.